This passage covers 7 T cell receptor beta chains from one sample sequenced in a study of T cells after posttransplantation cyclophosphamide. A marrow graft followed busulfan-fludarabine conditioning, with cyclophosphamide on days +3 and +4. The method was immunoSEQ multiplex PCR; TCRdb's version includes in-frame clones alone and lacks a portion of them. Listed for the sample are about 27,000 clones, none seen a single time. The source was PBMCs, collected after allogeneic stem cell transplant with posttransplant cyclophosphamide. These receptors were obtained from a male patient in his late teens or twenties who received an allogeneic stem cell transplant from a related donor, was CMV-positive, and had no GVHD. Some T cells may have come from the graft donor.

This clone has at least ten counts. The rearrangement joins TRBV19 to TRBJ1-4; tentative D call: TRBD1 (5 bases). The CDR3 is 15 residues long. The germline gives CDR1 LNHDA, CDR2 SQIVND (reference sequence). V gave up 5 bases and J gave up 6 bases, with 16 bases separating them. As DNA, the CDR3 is TGTGCCAGTAGTGGGGCATACCCCCGTGATGAAAAACTGTTTTTT. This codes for CASSGAYPRDEKLFF.

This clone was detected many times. CDR3 sequence (DNA): TGTGCCAGCAGCTTAGCCAGGGGGCAGGTCACCGGGGAGCTGTTTTTT. Protein sequence: CASSLARGQVTGELFF. This chain links TRBV7-6 with TRBJ2-2; 8 bases fit TRBD1. CDR3 size: 16 residues. From germline, CDR1 is SGHVS and CDR2 FNYEAQ. The V and J ends lost 0 bases and 4 bases, in that order; junction bases with no gene match: 4. The variable domain in full, completed from reference TRBV7-6 and TRBJ2-2, reads GAGVSQSPRYKVTKRGQDVALRCDPISGHVSLYWYRQALGQGPEFLTYFNYEAQQDKSGLPNDRFSAERPEGSISTLTIQRTEQRDSAMYRCASSLARGQVTGELFFGEGSRLTVL.

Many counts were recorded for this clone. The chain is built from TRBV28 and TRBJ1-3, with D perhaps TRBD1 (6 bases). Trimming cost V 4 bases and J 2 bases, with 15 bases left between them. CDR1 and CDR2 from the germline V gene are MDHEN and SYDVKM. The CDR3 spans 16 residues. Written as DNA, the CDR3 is TGTGCCAGCAGTTGGGGCAGGGGTAGGGCTGGAAACACCATATATTTT. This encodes CASSWGRGRAGNTIYF.

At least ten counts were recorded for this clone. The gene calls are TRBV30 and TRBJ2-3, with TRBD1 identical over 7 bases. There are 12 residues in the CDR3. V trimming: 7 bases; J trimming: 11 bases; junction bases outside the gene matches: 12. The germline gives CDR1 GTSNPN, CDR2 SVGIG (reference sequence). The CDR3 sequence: CAYRDRPYMQYF. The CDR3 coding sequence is TGTGCCTATCGGGACAGACCCTATATGCAGTATTTT.

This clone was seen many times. In nucleotides, the CDR3 is TGTGCCAGCAGACACAGCGGGAATGGCACCGGGGAGCTGTTTTTT. Protein sequence: CASRHSGNGTGELFF. The genes are TRBV7-9 and TRBJ2-2; 7 nucleotides align to TRBD2. V dropped 6 bases and J dropped 4; count of bases not matched to a gene: 8. Germline-derived CDR1 and CDR2 are SEHNR and FQNEAQ (reference sequence). This CDR3 contains 15 residues.

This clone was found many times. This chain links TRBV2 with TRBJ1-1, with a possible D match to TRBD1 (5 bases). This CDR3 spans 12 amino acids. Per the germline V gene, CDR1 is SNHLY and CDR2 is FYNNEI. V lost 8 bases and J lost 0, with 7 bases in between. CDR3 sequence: CASDRLNTEAFF. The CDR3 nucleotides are TGTGCCAGCGACAGATTGAACACTGAAGCTTTCTTT.

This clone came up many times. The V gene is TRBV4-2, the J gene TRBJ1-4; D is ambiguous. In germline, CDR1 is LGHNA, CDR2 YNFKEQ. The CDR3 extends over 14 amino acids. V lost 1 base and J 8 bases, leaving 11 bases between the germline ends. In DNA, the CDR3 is TGTGCCAGCAGCCAAGGTCACGGCGGGGAAAAACTGTTTTTT. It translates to CASSQGHGGEKLFF.